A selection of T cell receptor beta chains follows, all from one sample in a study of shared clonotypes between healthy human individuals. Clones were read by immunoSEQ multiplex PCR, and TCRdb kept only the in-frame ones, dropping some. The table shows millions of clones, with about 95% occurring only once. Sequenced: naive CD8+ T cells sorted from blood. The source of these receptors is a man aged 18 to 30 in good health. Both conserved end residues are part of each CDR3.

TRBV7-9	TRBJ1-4	CASSFSDSNEKLFF
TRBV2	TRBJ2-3	CASSSPGLADTQYF
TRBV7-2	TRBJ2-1	CASSTLSGGLYNEQFF
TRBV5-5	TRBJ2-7	CASSWVISYEQYF
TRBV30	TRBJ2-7	CAWSGLASVEDEQYF
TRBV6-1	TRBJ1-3	CASSVIGPGNTIYF
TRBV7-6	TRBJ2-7	CASSRWTGDYEQYF
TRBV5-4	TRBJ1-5	CASSLRGSNQPQHF
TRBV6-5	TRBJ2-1	CASSYSNLGQKFF
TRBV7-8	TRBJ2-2	CASSYTSGSGELFF
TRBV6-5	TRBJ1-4	CASSYSDSDNEKLFF
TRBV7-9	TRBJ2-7	CASSLVARTSAGPEQYF
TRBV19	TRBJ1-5	CASSTRDTGQPQHF
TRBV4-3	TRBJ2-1	CASSHDTSSYNEQFF
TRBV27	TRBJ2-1	CASSLQGWGEQFF
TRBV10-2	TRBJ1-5	CASSERQGLGQPQHF
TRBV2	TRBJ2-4	CASRVPGAKNIQYF
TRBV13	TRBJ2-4	CASSTSGRGKNIQYF
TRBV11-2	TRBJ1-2	CASSLGGGATTF
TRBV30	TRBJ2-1	CAWSVRVGRSSYNEQFF
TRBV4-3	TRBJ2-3	CASSQGTLGREADTQYF
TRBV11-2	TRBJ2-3	CASSSGTLYTDTQYF
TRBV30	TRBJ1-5	CASSDPGGMSNQPQHF
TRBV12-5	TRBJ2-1	CASGRDEQFF
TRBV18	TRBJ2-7	CASSSTPNSYEQYF
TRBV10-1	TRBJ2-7	CASSEGGSYEQYF
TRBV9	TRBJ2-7	CASSPGGTDYEQYF
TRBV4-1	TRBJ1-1	CASSGRTENTEAFF
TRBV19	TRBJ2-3	CASSMASASTDTQYF
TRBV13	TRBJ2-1	CASSTRTSGSSYNEQFF
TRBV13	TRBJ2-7	CASSLEGLFYEQYF
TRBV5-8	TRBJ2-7	CASSGPGTAPYEQYF
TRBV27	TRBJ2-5	CASSPVGGAGETQYF
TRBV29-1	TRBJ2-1	CSVEDRGLGGGPYNEQFF
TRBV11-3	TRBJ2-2	CASSPLLTGELFF
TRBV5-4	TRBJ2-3	CASSLVDQADTDTQYF
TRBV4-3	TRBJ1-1	CASSQDRYTEAFF
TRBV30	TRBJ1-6	CAWSVMVEVGFYNSPLHF
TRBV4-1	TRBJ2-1	CASSLLRGEQFF
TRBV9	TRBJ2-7	CASSRGNYEQYF
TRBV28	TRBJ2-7	CASSLQGYSYEQYF
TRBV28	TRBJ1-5	CASDGTEYSNQPQHF
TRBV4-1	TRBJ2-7	CASSPGGSAYEQYF
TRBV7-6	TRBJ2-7	CASSLMKPGHTNYRTYEQYF
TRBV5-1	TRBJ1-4	CASSPYRATNEKLFF
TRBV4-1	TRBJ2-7	CASSQVRDSPYEQYF
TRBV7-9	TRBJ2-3	CASAYGDSPKDF
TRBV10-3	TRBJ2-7	CAISESVSSYEQYF
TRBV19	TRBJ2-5	CASSIGTNQETQYF
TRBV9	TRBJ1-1	CASSVADSTEAFF
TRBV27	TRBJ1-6	CASSQGTFHNSPLHF
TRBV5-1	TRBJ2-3	CASSPETPDRGPTDTQYF
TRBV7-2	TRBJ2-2	CASHWGALAGELFF
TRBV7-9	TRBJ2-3	CASSSGLGTDTQYF